This TCR beta chain was identified during a study of beta chain features in type 1 diabetes. This CDR3 has 15 amino acids. Per germline, CDR1 SEHNR and CDR2 FQNEAQ (reference sequence). After removal of 4 bases from V and 8 bases from J, the junction contained 13 bases not matched to a gene. Concerning this clone itself: Antigen unknown.

As every portion of the isolated RNA was reverse transcribed, the sequencing read expressed TCRB transcripts. The protocol was immunoSEQ multiplex PCR, while the TCRdb copy is restricted to in-frame clones and leaves out a portion. The sample shows just over 600,000 clones, less than 20% of them seen only once. Whole-study results and caveats: Moderately but significantly shorter TCRB CDR3s were found in Type 1 diabetes patients in all four CD4+ subsets.

Sequences were obtained from naive CD4+ T cells from blood. V usage is TRBV7-9 and J usage is TRBJ1-1, with TRBD1 matching over 7 bases. The sequence was obtained from a man between 18 and 35 years old in good health. The CDR3 DNA is TGTGCCAGCAGCTCGGGACAGCTTATGCCGCCGGAAGCTTTCTTT. It encodes CASSSGQLMPPEAFF.